This T cell receptor beta chain was captured in a study of blood T cell repertoires in COVID-19. Study in general: Samples came from the United States, Italy and Spain, spanning acute and convalescent COVID-19. PBMCs, B-cell-depleted T cells, or T cells were the source of the cDNA or gDNA that made up the material.

Authors' processing steps: Scientists estimated how many nucleated cells there were by amplifying reference gene primers. Method: immunoSEQ multiplex PCR; TCRdb's copy keeps in-frame clones and lacks some. V, J and clone size derive from that table, while D and trimming were established from the DNA sequence. The sample carries some 210,000 clones, 70% to 90% recorded once. Germline V lookup: CDR1 MNHNY, CDR2 SVGAGI (reference sequence). The CDR3 spans 16 residues. The ends lost 6 bases at V and 4 bases at J; junction bases unmatched: 11. Sequenced material: peripheral blood. V is TRBV6-6 and J is TRBJ1-4, with 7 positions matching TRBD1. The receptor's source is a woman aged 70-85 years with active or convalescent COVID-19. CDR3: CASRGTGDLFNEKLFF. CDR3 DNA: TGTGCCAGCAGAGGTACAGGGGATCTCTTTAATGAAAAACTGTTTTTT.